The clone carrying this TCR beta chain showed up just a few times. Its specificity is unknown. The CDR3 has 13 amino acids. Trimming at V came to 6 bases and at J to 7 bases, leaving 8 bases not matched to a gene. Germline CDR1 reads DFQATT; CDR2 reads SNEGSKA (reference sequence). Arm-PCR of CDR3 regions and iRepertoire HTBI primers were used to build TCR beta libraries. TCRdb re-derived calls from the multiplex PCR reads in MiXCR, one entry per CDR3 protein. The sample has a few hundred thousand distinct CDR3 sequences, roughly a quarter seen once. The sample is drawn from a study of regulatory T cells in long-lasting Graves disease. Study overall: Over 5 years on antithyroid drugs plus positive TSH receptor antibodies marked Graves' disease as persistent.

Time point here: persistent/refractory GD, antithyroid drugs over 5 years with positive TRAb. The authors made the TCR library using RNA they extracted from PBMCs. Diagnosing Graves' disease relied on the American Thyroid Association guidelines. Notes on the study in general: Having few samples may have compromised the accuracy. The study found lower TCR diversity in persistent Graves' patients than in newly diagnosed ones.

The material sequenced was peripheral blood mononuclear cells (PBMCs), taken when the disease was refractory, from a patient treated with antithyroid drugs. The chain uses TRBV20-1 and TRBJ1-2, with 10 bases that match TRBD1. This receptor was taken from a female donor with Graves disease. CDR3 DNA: TGCAGTGCACCGGGGACAGGGGCCTCTGGCTACACCTTC. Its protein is CSAPGTGASGYTF.